These 15 T cell receptor beta chains were sequenced from one sample in a study of blood T cell repertoires in COVID-19 (dated by TCRdb to 2020 to 2021). The library was generated by the immunoSEQ multiplex PCR assay. TCRdb holds this immuneACCESS table with in-frame rearrangements only. Some clones are missing; in checked studies, unresolved V genes explain under half, and the rest has no known cause. The sample has roughly 70,000 clones on record, 90% to 95% of them singletons. In total, the top ten clones hold approximately 2.8% of the sample. The sequenced sample consisted of peripheral blood. The receptors come from a man over 45 with COVID-19, enrolled during active disease.

J is TRBJ2-7 and V is TRBV15; 8 bases agree with TRBD2. Per germline, CDR1 LNHNV and CDR2 YYDKDF (reference sequence). V was pared by 3 bases and J by 0 bases, with 4 bases of the junction left unmatched. The CDR3 runs to 15 residues. The CDR3 is CATSRELAVSYEQYV. As DNA, the CDR3 is TGTGCCACCAGCAGGGAACTAGCGGTCTCCTACGAGCAGTACGTC.

This chain joins TRBV4-2 and TRBJ1-1; D possibly corresponds to TRBD1 (6 bases). Germline CDR1 is LGHNA and CDR2 is YNFKEQ. V lost 0 bases to trimming and J lost 0 bases, with 17 bases between them. The CDR3 extends over 18 amino acids. CDR3 protein: CASSQEVGRGNMNTEAFF. CDR3 coding DNA: TGTGCCAGCAGCCAAGAAGTTGGCAGGGGAAACATGAACACTGAAGCTTTCTTT.

The chain links TRBV9 to TRBJ1-1; no clear D. CDR1 is SGDLS, CDR2 YYNGEE, per germline. The CDR3 sequence is 13 residues long. Trimming stripped 3 bases from V and 2 bases from J, with 8 bases between. This CDR3 reads CASSGGQNTEAFF. In DNA form, the CDR3 reads TGTGCCAGCAGCGGAGGGCAAAACACTGAAGCTTTCTTT. The full variable domain, its missing parts supplied by reference TRBV9 and TRBJ1-1, is DSGVTQTPKHLITATGQRVTLRCSPRSGDLSVYWYQQSLDQGLQFLIQYYNGEERAKGNILERFSAQQFPDLHSELNLSSLELGDSALYFCASSGGQNTEAFFGQGTRLTVV.

The rearrangement uses TRBV27 and TRBJ1-2; 9 bases agree with TRBD1. Per germline, CDR1 MNHEY and CDR2 SMNVEV (reference sequence). Trimming removed 0 bases from V and 4 bases from J; junction bases left unmatched: 6. There are 16 residues in the CDR3. For the CDR3, the DNA is TGTGCCAGCAGTTTATCGATGGGACAGGGCGGCTATGGCTACACCTTC. As protein: CASSLSMGQGGYGYTF.

The chain uses TRBV19 and TRBJ1-5; TRBD1 aligns across 7 bases. The germline gives CDR1 LNHDA, CDR2 SQIVND (reference sequence). The V segment lost 4 bases and the J segment 7 bases; nucleotides outside the gene matches: 10. The CDR3 extends over 15 amino acids. The CDR3 DNA is TGTGCCAGTAGTACCCTTCAAGGGGGCCGGCAGCCCCAGCATTTT. Translation: CASSTLQGGRQPQHF.

The chain combines TRBV5-6 with TRBJ1-4, with D perhaps matching TRBD1 (6 bases). V was pared by 4 bases and J by 2 bases, with 15 bases between. The CDR3 runs 16 residues. Germline V gene sequence: CDR1 SGHDT, CDR2 YYEEEE. Written as DNA, the CDR3 is TGTGCCAGCAGCCTGACAGGAGATGGGACTAATGAAAAACTGTTTTTT. Protein sequence: CASSLTGDGTNEKLFF.

This clone was detected a few times. The gene calls are TRBV2 and TRBJ2-3; 7 bases are shared with TRBD2. The CDR3 has 13 residues. The germline CDR1 and CDR2 sequences are SNHLY and FYNNEI. V lost 8 bases and J lost 3; bases outside the gene matches: 5. The chain's CDR3 is CASQRDVTDTQYF. The CDR3 nucleotides read TGTGCCAGCCAGCGGGACGTTACAGATACGCAGTATTTT. The full variable domain, completed using reference TRBV2 and TRBJ2-3, is EPEVTQTPSHQVTQMGQEVILRCVPISNHLYFYWYRQILGQKVEFLVSFYNNEISEKSEIFDDQFSVERPDGSNFTLKIRSTKLEDSAMYFCASQRDVTDTQYFGPGTRLTVL.

V gene TRBV7-9 combines with J gene TRBJ2-4; D might be TRBD2 (6 bases). The CDR3 runs to 13 residues. The V gene lost 8 bases and the J gene lost 7 bases, with 15 bases spanning the gap. Germline V CDR1 and CDR2: SEHNR, FQNEAQ (reference sequence). CDR3 protein: CASASGVGNIQYF. The CDR3 DNA reads TGTGCCAGCGCGTCGGGAGTTGGGAACATTCAGTACTTC.

The chain combines TRBV5-8 with TRBJ2-2, with 8 bases identical to TRBD1. Trimming removed 4 bases from V and 6 bases from J; junction bases left unmatched: 8. The CDR3 is 15 amino acids. In germline, CDR1 is SGHTS, CDR2 YDEGEE. The CDR3 DNA reads as TGTGCCAGCAGCCAGACAGGGGACCCCTCCGGGGAGCTGTTTTTT. Residues: CASSQTGDPSGELFF. Looking up the rest from reference TRBV5-8 and TRBJ2-2 gives the full variable domain: EAGVTQSPTHLIKTRGQQATLRCSPISGHTSVYWYQQALGLGLQFLLWYDEGEERNRGNFPPRFSGRQFPNYSSELNVNALELEDSALYLCASSQTGDPSGELFFGEGSRLTVL.

The chain couples TRBV15 to TRBJ2-3, with TRBD2 matching 9 bases. The CDR3 spans 16 residues. Unmatched junction bases numbered 11, after V lost 5 bases and J lost 5 bases. Germline V gives CDR1 LNHNV, CDR2 YYDKDF (reference sequence). The CDR3 nucleotides read TGTGCCACCAGCTCCACACCGGGACTAGCTGGAGATACGCAGTATTTT. This sequence encodes CATSSTPGLAGDTQYF.

This chain connects TRBV7-8 to TRBJ1-1; 10 bases map to TRBD1. This CDR3 comprises 16 residues. Losses at the gene ends were 0 bases for V and 4 bases for J; bases not matched to a gene: 5. In germline, CDR1 is SGHVS, CDR2 FQNEAQ. CDR3 in amino acids: CASSLAWTGGRTEAFF. The CDR3 DNA sequence: TGTGCCAGCAGCTTAGCATGGACAGGGGGACGCACTGAAGCTTTCTTT.

This chain uses TRBV4-2 with TRBJ2-1; the match to TRBD2 covers 8 bases. Trimming removed 2 bases from V and 3 bases from J; junction bases left unmatched: 3. CDR1 LGHNA and CDR2 YNFKEQ come from the germline V gene. This CDR3 region has 15 residues. CDR3 DNA: TGTGCCAGCAGCCAAACCGGGACTAGCTACAATGAGCAGTTCTTC. The encoded protein is CASSQTGTSYNEQFF.

The rearrangement joins TRBV5-1 to TRBJ2-1; 7 bases fit TRBD2. The CDR3 is 14 residues long. Germline-derived CDR1 and CDR2 are SGHRS and YFSETQ. J gave up 8 bases and V 2 bases, and 7 bases lay outside the gene matches. The CDR3 DNA sequence: TGCGCCAGCAGCTTAAATCAGGGAGGGGATGAGCAGTTCTTC. It codes for CASSLNQGGDEQFF.

The V call is TRBV5-6, the J call TRBJ2-2, with D tentatively TRBD1 (6 bases). Trimming left V 1 base short and J 0 bases short, with 10 bases between. The CDR3 extends over 16 amino acids. Per germline, CDR1 SGHDT and CDR2 YYEEEE. For the CDR3, the DNA is TGTGCCAGCAGCTTGTTTGCAGGGGCGAACACCGGGGAGCTGTTTTTT. Its protein product is CASSLFAGANTGELFF.

V gene TRBV18 combines with J gene TRBJ2-7; 9 bases agree with TRBD1. With V trimmed by 5 bases and J by 7 bases, 6 bases remained unmatched. The CDR3 loop spans 13 amino acids. Germline V lookup: CDR1 KGHSH, CDR2 LQKENI. CDR3: CASSLDRGYEQYV. The CDR3 nucleotides are TGTGCCAGCTCATTGGACAGGGGATATGAGCAGTACGTC.